One sample yielded the 7 T cell receptor beta chains listed below, sequenced in a study of cytomegalovirus exposure and HLA in healthy donors. The PCR used 60 Vbeta and 13 Jbeta primers. Using immunoSEQ multiplex PCR, the repertoire was profiled, and TCRdb retains in-frame clones only, with some absent. The sample shows roughly 110,000 clones, roughly three quarters of them seen only once. Sequences were obtained from PBMCs. The receptors here all came from a woman between 35 and 50 years old in good health and CMV-seropositive.

The chain is built from TRBV18 and TRBJ1-1; D is possibly TRBD1 (5 bases). The V end was cut by 3 bases, the J end by 6 bases, with 11 bases between. The CDR3 consists of 13 residues. Germline V gene lookup returns CDR1 KGHSH and CDR2 LQKENI. Written as DNA, the CDR3 is TGTGCCAGCTCACCTGGGGCAGAAGCTGAAGCTTTCTTT. Protein sequence: CASSPGAEAEAFF.

The V call is TRBV6-1, the J call TRBJ1-5; D perhaps matches TRBD1 (6 bases). The CDR3 sequence is 18 residues long. Germline CDR1 MNHNS, CDR2 SASEGT. The V gene lost 0 bases and the J gene lost 1 base, with 16 bases spanning the gap. In DNA, the CDR3 is TGTGCCAGCAGTGAAGCGGTTTACAGGGTGAGGAGCAATCAGCCCCAGCATTTT. Its protein product is CASSEAVYRVRSNQPQHF.

This chain links TRBV29-1 with TRBJ2-3, with TRBD1 identical over 10 bases. CDR3 size: 17 residues. J gave up 3 bases and V 4 bases, and 13 bases lay outside the gene matches. From germline, CDR1 is SQVTM and CDR2 ANQGSEA. In nucleotides, the CDR3 is TGCAGCGTTGCTCCGGGACAGGGGACATTCCTGACAGATACGCAGTATTTT. Translation gives CSVAPGQGTFLTDTQYF.

This clone was seen just once. The chain employs TRBV6-1 and TRBJ1-1; TRBD1 matches at 7 bases. Per the germline V gene, CDR1 is MNHNS and CDR2 is SASEGT. The CDR3 spans 12 residues. J was trimmed by 4 bases and V by 11 bases; bases with no gene match: 7. CDR3 in amino acids: CAGGGMGTEAFF. The CDR3 region has the DNA TGTGCCGGAGGGGGCATGGGCACTGAAGCTTTCTTT.

This sequence joins TRBV7-2 and TRBJ2-5; no clear D. Per germline, CDR1 SGHTA and CDR2 FQGNSA. The CDR3 runs 11 residues. With 0 bases removed from V and 7 bases from J, the gap between germline ends came to 3 bases. The DNA of the CDR3 is TGTGCCAGCAGCTTAGCCGGGACCCAGTACTTC. Translated: CASSLAGTQYF.

The rearrangement joins TRBV10-3 to TRBJ1-1; 9 bases match TRBD1. The J segment lost 4 bases and the V segment lost 6 bases, leaving 9 bases of the junction unmatched. The V gene's germline CDR1 is ENHRY and CDR2 SYGVKD. The CDR3 contains 15 residues. For the CDR3, the DNA is TGTGCCATCAGCGGACAGGGGCGGATGGGCACTGAAGCTTTCTTT. Translated: CAISGQGRMGTEAFF.

The V and J genes are TRBV5-1 and TRBJ2-2, with 8 nucleotides matching TRBD2. There are 16 residues in the CDR3. After removal of 0 bases from V and 5 bases from J, the junction contained 6 bases not matched to a gene. Germline CDR1 is SGHRS and CDR2 is YFSETQ. In nucleotides, the CDR3 is TGCGCCAGCAGCTTGGGGAGCGGGGGACTGACCGGGGAGCTGTTTTTT. This translates into CASSLGSGGLTGELFF.